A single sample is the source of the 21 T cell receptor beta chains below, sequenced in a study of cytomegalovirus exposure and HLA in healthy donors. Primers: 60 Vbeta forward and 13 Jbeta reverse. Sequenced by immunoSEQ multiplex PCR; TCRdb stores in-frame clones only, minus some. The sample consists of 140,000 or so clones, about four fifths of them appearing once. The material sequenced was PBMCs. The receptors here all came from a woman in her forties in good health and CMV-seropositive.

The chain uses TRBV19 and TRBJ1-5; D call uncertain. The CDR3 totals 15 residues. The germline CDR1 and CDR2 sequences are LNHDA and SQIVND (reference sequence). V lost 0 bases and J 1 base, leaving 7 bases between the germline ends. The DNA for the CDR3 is TGTGCCAGTAGTATAGATTTTCGGAGCAATCAGCCCCAGCATTTT. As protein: CASSIDFRSNQPQHF.

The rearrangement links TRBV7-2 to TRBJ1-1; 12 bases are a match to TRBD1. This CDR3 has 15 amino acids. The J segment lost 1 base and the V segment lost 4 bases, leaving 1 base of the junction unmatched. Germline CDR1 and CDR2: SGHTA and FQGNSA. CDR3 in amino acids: CASSWGQGANTEAFF. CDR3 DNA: TGTGCCAGCAGCTGGGGACAGGGGGCGAACACTGAAGCTTTCTTT.

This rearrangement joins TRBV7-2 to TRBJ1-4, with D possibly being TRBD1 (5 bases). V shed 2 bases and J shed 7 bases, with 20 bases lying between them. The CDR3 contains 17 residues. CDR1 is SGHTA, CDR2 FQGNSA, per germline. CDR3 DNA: TGTGCCAGCAGCTTAACCCGACGGGGGTCAAGGGGTGAAAAACTGTTTTTT. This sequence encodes CASSLTRRGSRGEKLFF.

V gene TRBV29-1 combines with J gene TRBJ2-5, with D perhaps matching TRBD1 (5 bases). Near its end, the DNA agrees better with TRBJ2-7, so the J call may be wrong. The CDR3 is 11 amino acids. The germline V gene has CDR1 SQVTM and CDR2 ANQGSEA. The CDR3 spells CSVKTVYEQYF. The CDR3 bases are TGCAGCGTTAAGACAGTCTACGAGCAGTACTTC.

DNA of the CDR3: TGTGCCAGCAGCTTTAGACTAGCGGGAGAAAATAATGAGCAGTTCTTC. It codes for CASSFRLAGENNEQFF. V is TRBV7-2 and J is TRBJ2-1, with 12 bases fitting TRBD2. The CDR3 has 16 amino acids. With V trimmed by 3 bases and J by 7 bases, 7 bases remained unmatched. Looked up from germline, CDR1 is SGHTA and CDR2 is FQGNSA.

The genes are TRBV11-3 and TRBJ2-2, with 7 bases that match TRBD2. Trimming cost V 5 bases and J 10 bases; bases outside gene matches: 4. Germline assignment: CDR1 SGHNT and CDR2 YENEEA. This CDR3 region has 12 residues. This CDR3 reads CASSRGLSELFF. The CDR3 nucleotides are TGTGCCAGCAGCCGGGGACTATCGGAGCTGTTTTTT.

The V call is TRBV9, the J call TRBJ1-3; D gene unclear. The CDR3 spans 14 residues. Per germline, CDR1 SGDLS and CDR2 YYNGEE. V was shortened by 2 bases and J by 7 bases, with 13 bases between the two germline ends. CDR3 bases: TGTGCCAGCAGCGTCGAACGAGAGCGGAACACCATATATTTT. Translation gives CASSVERERNTIYF.

The CDR3 sequence: CASSFPTGGMNTEAFF. The CDR3 nucleotides are TGTGCCAGCAGTTTTCCCACGGGAGGTATGAACACTGAAGCTTTCTTT. The chain couples TRBV28 to TRBJ1-1; D gene uncertain. The CDR3 spans 16 residues. V lost 3 bases to trimming and J lost 0 bases, with 14 bases between them. The germline V gene encodes CDR1 MDHEN and CDR2 SYDVKM.

DNA of the CDR3: TGTGCCGTAACGGGACAGACTAATGAAAAACTGTTTTTT. Protein product: CAVTGQTNEKLFF. The V gene is TRBV28, the J gene TRBJ1-4, with 7 bases lining up with TRBD1. V gave up 11 bases and J gave up 2 bases; unmatched junction bases: 5. CDR1 is MDHEN and CDR2 is SYDVKM in the germline V gene. The CDR3 sequence is 13 residues long.

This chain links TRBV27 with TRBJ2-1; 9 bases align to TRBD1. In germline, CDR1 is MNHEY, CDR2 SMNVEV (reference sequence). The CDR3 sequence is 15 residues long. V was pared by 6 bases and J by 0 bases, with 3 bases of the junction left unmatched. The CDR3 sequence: CASSLGQGSYNEQFF. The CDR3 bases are TGTGCCAGCAGCCTGGGACAGGGCTCCTACAATGAGCAGTTCTTC.

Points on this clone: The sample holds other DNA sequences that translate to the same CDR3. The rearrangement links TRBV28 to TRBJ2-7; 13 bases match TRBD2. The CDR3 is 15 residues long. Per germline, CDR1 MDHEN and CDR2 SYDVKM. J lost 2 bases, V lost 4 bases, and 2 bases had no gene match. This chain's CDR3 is CASSSGLAGTYEQYF. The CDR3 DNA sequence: TGTGCCAGCAGTTCGGGACTAGCGGGGACCTACGAGCAGTACTTC.

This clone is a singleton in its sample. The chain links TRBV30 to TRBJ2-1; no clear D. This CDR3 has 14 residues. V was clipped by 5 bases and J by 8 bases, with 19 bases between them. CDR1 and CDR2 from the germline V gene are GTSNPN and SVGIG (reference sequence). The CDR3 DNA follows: TGTGCCTGGCGCCGCTCGCCGTTGAGCGATGAGCAGTTCTTC. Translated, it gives CAWRRSPLSDEQFF.

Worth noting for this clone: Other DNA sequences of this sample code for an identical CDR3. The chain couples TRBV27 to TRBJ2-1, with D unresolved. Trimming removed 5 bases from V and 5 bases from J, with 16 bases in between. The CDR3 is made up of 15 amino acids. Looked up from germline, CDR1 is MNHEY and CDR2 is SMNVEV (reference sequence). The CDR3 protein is CASSQPPGTNNEQFF. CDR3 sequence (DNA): TGTGCCAGCAGTCAGCCCCCAGGAACAAACAATGAGCAGTTCTTC.

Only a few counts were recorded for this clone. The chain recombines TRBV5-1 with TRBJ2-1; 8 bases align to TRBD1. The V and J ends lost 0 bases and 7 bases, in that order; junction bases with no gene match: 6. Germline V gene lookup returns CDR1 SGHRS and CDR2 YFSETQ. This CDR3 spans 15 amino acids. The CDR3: CASSLGGQGLNEQFF. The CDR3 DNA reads TGCGCCAGCAGCTTGGGCGGACAGGGCCTGAATGAGCAGTTCTTC.

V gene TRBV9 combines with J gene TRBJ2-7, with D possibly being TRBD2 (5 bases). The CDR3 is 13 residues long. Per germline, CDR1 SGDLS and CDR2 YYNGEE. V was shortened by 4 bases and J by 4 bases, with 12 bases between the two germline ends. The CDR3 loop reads CASSRGLSYEQYF. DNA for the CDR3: TGTGCCAGCAGCAGAGGGCTCTCTTACGAGCAGTACTTC.

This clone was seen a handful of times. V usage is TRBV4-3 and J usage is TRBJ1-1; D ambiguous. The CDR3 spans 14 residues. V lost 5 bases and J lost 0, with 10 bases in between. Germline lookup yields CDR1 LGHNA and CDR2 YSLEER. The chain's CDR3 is CASSAGLLNTEAFF. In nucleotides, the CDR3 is TGCGCCAGCAGCGCGGGCCTTTTGAACACTGAAGCTTTCTTT.

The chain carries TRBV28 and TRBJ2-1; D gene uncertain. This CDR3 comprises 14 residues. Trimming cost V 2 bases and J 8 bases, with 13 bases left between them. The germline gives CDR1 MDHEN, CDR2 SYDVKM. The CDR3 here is CASSLGLTPHEQFF. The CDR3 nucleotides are TGTGCCAGCAGTTTAGGCCTCACCCCCCATGAGCAGTTCTTC.

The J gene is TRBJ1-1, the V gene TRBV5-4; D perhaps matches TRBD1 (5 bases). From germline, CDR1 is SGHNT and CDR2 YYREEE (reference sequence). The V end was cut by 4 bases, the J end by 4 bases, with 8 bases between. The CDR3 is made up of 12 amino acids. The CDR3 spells CASSPTGTEAFF. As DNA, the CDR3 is TGTGCCAGCAGCCCAACAGGCACTGAAGCTTTCTTT. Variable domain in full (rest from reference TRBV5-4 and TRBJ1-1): ETGVTQSPTHLIKTRGQQVTLRCSSQSGHNTVSWYQQALGQGPQFIFQYYREEENGRGNFPPRFSGLQFPNYSSELNVNALELDDSALYLCASSPTGTEAFFGQGTRLTVV.

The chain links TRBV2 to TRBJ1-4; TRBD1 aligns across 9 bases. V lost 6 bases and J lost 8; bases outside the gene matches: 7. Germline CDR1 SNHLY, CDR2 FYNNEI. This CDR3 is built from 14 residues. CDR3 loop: CASSEQGAREKLFF. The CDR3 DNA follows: TGTGCCAGCAGCGAACAGGGGGCGCGGGAAAAACTGTTTTTT.

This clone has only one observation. CDR3 loop: CASSLAGLGSDTQYF. Written as DNA, the CDR3 is TGTGCCAGCAGCTTAGCGGGACTAGGGAGCGATACGCAGTATTTT. This chain uses TRBV7-2 with TRBJ2-3; 8 bases map to TRBD2. Germline CDR1 reads SGHTA; CDR2 reads FQGNSA. This CDR3 comprises 15 residues. V was pared by 0 bases and J by 6 bases, with 5 bases of the junction left unmatched.

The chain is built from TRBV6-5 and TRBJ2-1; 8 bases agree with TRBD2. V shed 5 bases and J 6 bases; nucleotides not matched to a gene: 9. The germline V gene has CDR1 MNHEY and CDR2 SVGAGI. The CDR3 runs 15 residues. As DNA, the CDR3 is TGTGCCAGCAGTCCTTTTAGCGGGAAGGTCAATGAGCAGTTCTTC. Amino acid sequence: CASSPFSGKVNEQFF.